This T cell receptor beta chain was recovered during a study of blood T cell repertoires in COVID-19. Study context: Both acute and convalescent COVID-19 samples were obtained from the United States, Italy and Spain. T cells, B-cell-depleted T cells, or PBMCs supplied cDNA or gDNA.

In the source study's methods: Counts of nucleated cells, estimated from reference gene primer amplification, were obtained. The method was immunoSEQ multiplex PCR; TCRdb's version includes in-frame clones alone and lacks a portion of them. Clone size and V and J calls were adopted from that table, with D and trimming inferred from the DNA. In the table there are 250,000 or so clones, roughly 88% of which are singletons. During active infection, Seattle patients enrolled and were then monitored through disease. Trimming took off 5 bases at V and 4 bases at J, with 17 bases between the two ends. The germline V gene encodes CDR1 SEHNR and CDR2 FQNEAQ (reference sequence). The CDR3 covers 15 residues.

The chain couples TRBV7-9 to TRBJ1-1, with D possibly being TRBD1 (6 bases). This sequence originates from a woman in her thirties with COVID-19, enrolled during active disease. The sample taken for sequencing was peripheral blood. CDR3 region: CASSPRNDRPTEAFF. The CDR3 DNA follows: TGTGCCAGCAGCCCTCGGAACGACAGGCCCACTGAAGCTTTCTTT.